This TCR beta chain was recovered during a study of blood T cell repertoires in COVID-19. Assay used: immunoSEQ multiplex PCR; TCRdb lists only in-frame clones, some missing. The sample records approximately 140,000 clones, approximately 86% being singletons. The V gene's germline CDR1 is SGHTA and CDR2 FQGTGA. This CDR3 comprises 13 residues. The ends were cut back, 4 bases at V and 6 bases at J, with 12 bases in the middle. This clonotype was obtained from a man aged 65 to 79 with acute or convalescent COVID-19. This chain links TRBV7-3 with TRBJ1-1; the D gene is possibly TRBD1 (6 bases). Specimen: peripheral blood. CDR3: CASSSTGRAEAFF. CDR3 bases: TGTGCCAGCAGCTCCACAGGGAGGGCTGAAGCTTTCTTT.